The 30 T cell receptor beta chains in this list originate from one sample, sequenced in a study of blood T cells in healthy people across ages. Primed by a sample-barcoded 5' primer and a J-beta primer mix, a second PCR proceeded for 7 to 11 cycles. MiXCR was run by TCRdb on the 5' RACE reads, yielding one entry per CDR3 protein. This sample has around 870,000 distinct CDR3 sequences, with around 26% found just once. The sample consisted of blood. The receptors here all came from an elderly woman in good health.

At least ten counts were recorded for this clonotype. The V and J genes are TRBV7-6 and TRBJ2-1; D unclear. There are 13 residues in the CDR3. Trimming removed 1 base from V and 8 bases from J, with 9 bases in between. The germline V gene has CDR1 SGHVS and CDR2 FNYEAQ. The CDR3 spells CASSLDGLDEQFF. The CDR3 DNA is TGTGCCAGCAGCTTAGACGGGTTAGATGAGCAGTTCTTC.

This clonotype has a count of ten or more. V and J are TRBV7-9 and TRBJ1-1; D gene unclear. CDR1 is SEHNR and CDR2 is FQNEAQ in the germline V gene (reference sequence). With 1 base removed from V and 6 bases from J, the gap between germline ends came to 18 bases. The length of the CDR3 is 16 residues. The CDR3 sequence is CASSLEGPGVGAEAFF. The DNA for the CDR3 is TGTGCCAGCAGCTTAGAAGGGCCCGGGGTGGGCGCTGAAGCTTTCTTT.

At least ten counts were recorded for this clonotype. This rearrangement joins TRBV28 to TRBJ2-3; D is possibly TRBD1 (5 bases). Trimming pared 7 bases from V and 3 bases from J, leaving 17 bases between. Germline assignment: CDR1 MDHEN and CDR2 SYDVKM. The CDR3 spans 15 residues. CDR3 region: CASTRTAPGTDTQYF. The CDR3 DNA reads as TGTGCCAGCACCCGCACGGCCCCAGGGACAGATACGCAGTATTTT.

Concerning this clonotype itself: This may be a read error, as it is one base from a much larger clone. The rearrangement links TRBV5-1 to TRBJ1-6; D is unclear. The CDR3 contains 12 residues. The germline V gene has CDR1 SGHRS and CDR2 YFSETQ. The CDR3 protein is CASSTGDSPPHF. Here the CDR3 DNA reads TGCGCCAGCAGCACCGGAGATTCACCCCCCCACTTT.

This clonotype showed up just a few times. The rearrangement joins TRBV20-1 to TRBJ2-3; 16 bases are a match to TRBD2. The V gene end was trimmed by 6 bases and the J gene end by 2 bases; junction bases not matched to a gene: 5. Germline V gene sequence: CDR1 DFQATT, CDR2 SNEGSKA (reference sequence). The CDR3 runs 16 residues. The CDR3 protein is CSAGGLAGGNTDTQYF. Written as DNA, the CDR3 is TGCAGTGCCGGGGGACTAGCGGGGGGGAACACAGATACGCAGTATTTT.

In the case of this clonotype: One end of the junction varies from germline; a read error may be responsible. The rearrangement links TRBV6-2 or TRBV6-3 to TRBJ2-6, with 8 nucleotides matching TRBD1. Germline lookup yields CDR1 MNHEY and CDR2 SVGEGT. CDR3 length: 18 amino acids. The CDR3 DNA is TGTGCCGGCAGCCCCGACAGGGGCTCTTTCTCTGGGGCCAACGTCCGGACTTTC. Protein product: CAGSPDRGSFSGANVRTF.

Only a few counts were recorded for this clonotype. A much more abundant neighbour one base away suggests this may be a read error. CDR3 region: CAGSQDPPGGYGYTF. The CDR3 DNA reads TGCGCCGGCAGCCAAGATCCCCCGGGCGGCTATGGCTACACCTTC. The chain combines TRBV4-3 with TRBJ1-2; D unresolved. This CDR3 spans 15 amino acids. Germline values: CDR1 LGHNA, CDR2 YSLEER.

At least ten counts were recorded for this clonotype. This chain joins TRBV4-3 and TRBJ1-5; D not certain. The CDR3 is 12 amino acids. V lost 0 bases and J lost 3, with 0 bases in between. CDR1 and CDR2 from the germline V gene are LGHNA and YSLEER. The CDR3 is CASSQDNQPQHF. In DNA form, the CDR3 reads TGCGCCAGCAGCCAAGACAATCAGCCCCAGCATTTT.

With regard to this clonotype: This may be a read error: a much more frequent sequence differs by one nucleotide. CDR3 DNA sequence: TGTGCCAGCAGCTTGACGAAGGGATCACCCCCCCACTTT. This sequence encodes CASSLTKGSPPHF. The gene calls are TRBV7-2 and TRBJ1-6; the D is unclear. The CDR3 contains 13 residues. Germline V gene sequence: CDR1 SGHTA, CDR2 FQGNSA.

This clonotype was recorded many times. J is TRBJ1-6 and V is TRBV11-3, with a weak D call TRBD1 (6 bases). Trimming took 5 bases from V and 4 from J, leaving 9 bases between them. This CDR3 is 14 amino acids long. The germline CDR1 and CDR2 sequences are SGHNT and YENEEA. The CDR3 DNA is TGTGCCAGCAGCCGAGGACAGTATAATTCACCCCTCCACTTT. The encoded protein is CASSRGQYNSPLHF.

As to this clonotype: The junction does not match germline at one end; this may be a read error. The chain uses TRBV7-2 and TRBJ1-4, with D unclear. The CDR3 length is 14 residues. Germline V gene lookup returns CDR1 SGHTA and CDR2 FQGNSA. CDR3 protein: CASSLDSPGEKPFF. The DNA for the CDR3 is TGTGCCAGCAGCTTAGACAGCCCTGGTGAAAAACCGTTTTTT. The full variable domain, with the rest looked up from reference TRBV7-2 and TRBJ1-4, is GAGVSQSPSNKVTEKGKDVELRCDPISGHTALYWYRQSLGQGLEFLIYFQGNSAPDKSGLPSDRFSAERTGGSVSTLTIQRTQQEDSAVYLCASSLDSPGEKPFFGSGTQLSVL.

This chain joins TRBV6-1 and TRBJ2-5; 12 positions agree with TRBD2. The V and J ends lost 7 bases and 0 bases, in that order; junction bases with no gene match: 12. Germline CDR1 reads MNHNS; CDR2 reads SASEGT. CDR3 length: 18 amino acids. CDR3 coding DNA: TGTGCCAGCACCCTTGGGGTACTAGCGGGGGGACACCAAGAGACCCAGTACTTC. Amino acids: CASTLGVLAGGHQETQYF.

The chain is built from TRBV7-6 and TRBJ1-1, with a weak D call TRBD1 (5 bases). Per germline, CDR1 SGHVS and CDR2 FNYEAQ. The CDR3 runs to 15 residues. V was trimmed by 1 base and J by 3 bases, leaving 12 bases between them. This CDR3 is CASSLGAGRYTEAFF. CDR3 bases: TGTGCCAGCAGCTTAGGGGCAGGGCGGTACACTGAAGCTTTCTTT.

Concerning this clonotype: Sequence at one end of the junction differs from germline and may be a read error. The chain carries TRBV7-2 and TRBJ1-1; the D is unclear. Germline lookup yields CDR1 SGHTA and CDR2 FQGNSA. This CDR3 has 13 amino acids. The CDR3 DNA is TGTGCCAGCAACCTTCCCCGGAACATTGAAGCTTTCTTT. This sequence encodes CASNLPRNIEAFF.

The CDR3 DNA follows: TGTGCCAGCAGCTTAGCGCCGGCCAACCCGAACACTGAAGCTTTCTTT. Its translation: CASSLAPANPNTEAFF. The V call is TRBV7-2, the J call TRBJ1-1; D gene unclear. From germline, CDR1 is SGHTA and CDR2 FQGNSA. The CDR3 contains 16 residues. Between the trimmed V and J ends, which lost 0 bases and 1 base, there was a span of 12 bases.

The CDR3 protein is CASSLRQVDTGELFF. The CDR3 nucleotides are TGTGCCAGCAGTTTACGGCAGGTGGATACCGGGGAGCTGTTTTTT. The chain couples TRBV12-3 or TRBV12-4 to TRBJ2-2; no clear D gene. V lost 2 bases to trimming and J lost 5 bases, with 12 bases between them. This CDR3 has 15 residues.

This clonotype was recorded at least ten times. The chain employs TRBV20-1 and TRBJ2-1; D gene uncertain. The CDR3 is 11 residues long. Per the germline V gene, CDR1 is DFQATT and CDR2 is SNEGSKA (reference sequence). The V gene lost 2 bases and the J gene lost 4 bases, with 3 bases spanning the gap. The DNA for the CDR3 is TGCAGTGCTAGAATGTACAATGAGCAGTTCTTC. This codes for CSARMYNEQFF.

This chain joins TRBV9 and TRBJ2-5; D possibly uses TRBD1 or TRBD2 (5 bases each). Judging by the DNA end, TRBJ2-7 fits better; the J call may be wrong. The CDR3 is 13 amino acids. Germline values: CDR1 SGDLS, CDR2 YYNGEE. Here the CDR3 reads CASSGGRSYEQYF. The CDR3 coding sequence is TGTGCCAGCAGCGGGGGACGGAGCTACGAGCAGTACTTC.

This clonotype has just a few counts. Since a much larger clone is just one base distant, this may be a read error. The chain links TRBV20-1 to TRBJ1-2; D call uncertain. Germline V lookup: CDR1 DFQATT, CDR2 SNEGSKA (reference sequence). The length of the CDR3 is 11 residues. The DNA of the CDR3 is TGCAGGGCGTTTACGCAATATGGCTACACCTTC. It yields the protein CRAFTQYGYTF.

This clonotype was detected a few times. The rearrangement joins TRBV9 to TRBJ1-2, with 7 bases fitting TRBD1. The CDR3 is made up of 15 amino acids. V was pared by 2 bases and J by 3 bases, with 7 bases of the junction left unmatched. The germline V gene has CDR1 SGDLS and CDR2 YYNGEE. In DNA form, the CDR3 reads TGTGCCAGCAGCGTTGGGGGGGGACAGTACTATGGCTACACCTTC. Translating gives CASSVGGGQYYGYTF.

As concerns this clonotype: This may arise from a read error, as a much more abundant clone is one base away. The CDR3 reads CASSQLNGGGDEQFF. CDR3 in DNA: TGCGCCAGCAGCCAACTTAACGGGGGGGGAGATGAGCAGTTCTTC. The chain uses TRBV4-3 and TRBJ2-1, with 8 bases lining up with TRBD2. Germline CDR1 and CDR2: LGHNA and YSLEER. Trimming cost V 2 bases and J 8 bases; bases outside gene matches: 8. The CDR3 is 15 amino acids.

This rearrangement joins TRBV5-1 to TRBJ2-5; D uncertain. Germline V gene sequence: CDR1 SGHRS, CDR2 YFSETQ. The V and J ends lost 5 bases and 2 bases respectively, with 16 bases between them. The CDR3 spans 15 residues. The chain's CDR3 is CASRMTPQEQETQYF. The CDR3 nucleotides read TGCGCCAGCAGAATGACCCCGCAGGAACAAGAGACCCAGTACTTC.

This clonotype was seen only a few times. This sequence joins TRBV20-1 and TRBJ1-6, with a weak D call TRBD1 (5 bases). Per the germline V gene, CDR1 is DFQATT and CDR2 is SNEGSKA (reference sequence). Trimming pared 1 base from V and 4 bases from J, leaving 11 bases between. The CDR3 has 15 amino acids. The CDR3 region is CSARVRQGYNSPLHF. The CDR3 region has the DNA TGCAGTGCTAGAGTAAGGCAGGGTTATAATTCACCCCTCCACTTT.

This clonotype was seen at least ten times. This sequence joins TRBV25-1 and TRBJ2-3, with TRBD2 as a possible D gene (5 bases). V dropped 3 bases and J dropped 4 bases, with 11 bases sitting between them. The CDR3 extends over 14 amino acids. The germline V gene has CDR1 MGHDK and CDR2 SYGVNS. This CDR3 is CASSEKRRSDTQYF. As DNA, the CDR3 is TGTGCCAGCAGTGAGAAGAGGAGGTCAGATACGCAGTATTTT. The whole variable domain, filled in from reference TRBV25-1 and TRBJ2-3, reads EADIYQTPRYLVIGTGKKITLECSQTMGHDKMYWYQQDPGMELHLIHYSYGVNSTEKGDLSSESTVSRIRTEHFPLTLESARPSHTSQYLCASSEKRRSDTQYFGPGTRLTVL.

As regards this clonotype: Just one base apart from a much larger clone, this may be a read error. The J gene is TRBJ1-2, the V gene TRBV12-3 or TRBV12-4; D not certain. This CDR3 region has 13 residues. CDR3 sequence (DNA): TGTGCCAGCAGTTTAAGGGTTTTAAATGGCCACACCTTC. This encodes CASSLRVLNGHTF.

In its sample, this clonotype was seen many times. This sequence joins TRBV12-3 or TRBV12-4 and TRBJ2-3; D may be TRBD1 (6 bases). The length of the CDR3 is 17 residues. V was shortened by 3 bases and J by 3 bases, with 19 bases between the two germline ends. The CDR3 sequence is CASSFLAVRGLTDTQYF. The CDR3 region has the DNA TGTGCCAGCAGTTTTCTCGCCGTCAGGGGCCTAACAGATACGCAGTATTTT.

The chain carries TRBV2 and TRBJ1-2; tentative D call: TRBD1 (6 bases). The germline CDR1 and CDR2 sequences are SNHLY and FYNNEI. V was clipped by 1 base and J by 4 bases, with 16 bases between them. CDR3 length: 16 amino acids. CDR3 region: CASSEGASRGGYGYTF. For the CDR3, the DNA is TGTGCCAGCAGTGAAGGGGCCAGCAGGGGTGGCTATGGCTACACCTTC.

The chain links TRBV5-8 to TRBJ2-1; 7 bases line up with TRBD2. The V gene end was trimmed by 3 bases and the J gene end by 10 bases; junction bases not matched to a gene: 10. The CDR3 is made up of 14 amino acids. Germline lookup yields CDR1 SGHTS and CDR2 YDEGEE. CDR3 protein: CASSSHLASGEQFF. The CDR3, as DNA: TGTGCCAGCAGCTCCCACTTGGCTAGCGGCGAGCAGTTCTTC.

There are many counts of this clonotype. V and J are TRBV27 and TRBJ1-1; 9 bases line up with TRBD1. Trimming removed 3 bases from V and 5 bases from J; junction bases left unmatched: 7. The CDR3 has 15 residues. Per germline, CDR1 MNHEY and CDR2 SMNVEV (reference sequence). CDR3: CASSFNPGTGTEAFF. In DNA, the CDR3 is TGTGCCAGCAGTTTCAACCCCGGGACAGGGACTGAAGCTTTCTTT.

In its sample, this clonotype was seen once. Relative to the germline gene, one junction end is altered; a read error may explain this. The chain uses TRBV10-3 and TRBJ2-3; D may be TRBD2 (6 bases). The germline V gene encodes CDR1 ENHRY and CDR2 SYGVKD. This CDR3 contains 14 residues. CDR3 sequence: CAIQDSSVTATQYF. CDR3 bases: TGTGCCATACAGGACTCTAGCGTAACAGCTACGCAGTATTTT.